This T cell receptor (beta chain) was obtained from a study of shared clonotypes between healthy human individuals. The assay was immunoSEQ multiplex PCR, and TCRdb's table has in-frame clones only and misses some. The table lists over 400,000 clones, 70% to 80% of them singletons, with around 12% in the top ten. The study's findings and limits: Researchers sampled blood only, noting tissue repertoires likely differ.

This CDR3 comprises 15 residues. The V gene's germline CDR1 is SGHAT and CDR2 FQDESV (reference sequence). Points on this clone: Its specificity is not known.

This TCR derives from a woman aged 40 to 50 in good health. Some clones in this sample may be carry-over from other donors' samples. Sequenced sample: PBMCs. The chain combines TRBV11-1 with TRBJ2-5, with D possibly being TRBD1 (6 bases). TRBJ2-7 explains the end of the DNA better; the J call may be wrong. The CDR3 region has the DNA TGTGCCAGCAGCTTTACAGGGATCCTAAGCTACGAGCAGTACTTC. This translates into CASSFTGILSYEQYF.